Listed here are 16 T cell receptor beta chains from one sample, sequenced in a study of cytomegalovirus exposure and HLA in healthy donors. Repertoires were generated with immunoSEQ multiplex PCR, while TCRdb's copy carries only in-frame clones and drops some. The repertoire consists of around 250,000 clones, with around 90% occurring once and the leading ten covering 0.37%. What was sequenced was PBMCs. These receptors were obtained from a woman aged 18-29 years in good health and CMV-seronegative.

V usage is TRBV6-1 and J usage is TRBJ1-3; the match to TRBD1 covers 7 bases. Germline CDR1 and CDR2: MNHNS and SASEGT. This CDR3 has 14 residues. The V segment lost 7 bases and the J segment 1 base; nucleotides outside the gene matches: 4. CDR3 sequence (DNA): TGTGCCAGCATCCAGGGGGGATCTGGAAACACCATATATTTT. It encodes CASIQGGSGNTIYF.

The chain recombines TRBV9 with TRBJ2-3, with a tentative D call TRBD1 (5 bases). The germline CDR1 and CDR2 sequences are SGDLS and YYNGEE. CDR3 length equals 19 residues. The ends were cut back, 0 bases at V and 0 bases at J, with 20 bases in the middle. The CDR3 spells CASSVDPRRPTASTDTQYF. CDR3 sequence (DNA): TGTGCCAGCAGCGTAGACCCGAGACGTCCGACAGCTAGCACAGATACGCAGTATTTT.

This clone was recorded only once. The V gene is TRBV5-4, the J gene TRBJ2-5, with 10 bases fitting TRBD2. The junction had 14 bases not matched to a gene; V was cut back by 1 base and J by 2 bases. Germline values: CDR1 SGHNT, CDR2 YYREEE (reference sequence). There are 19 residues in the CDR3. The CDR3 nucleotides read TGTGCCAGCAGCTTGCGTAGGGCTAGCGGGGGCTACGAGCAAGAGACCCAGTACTTC. It is translated as CASSLRRASGGYEQETQYF.

The rearrangement uses TRBV5-6 and TRBJ2-7; a possible D gene is TRBD1 (6 bases). Per germline, CDR1 SGHDT and CDR2 YYEEEE. The CDR3 consists of 13 residues. V was pared by 3 bases and J by 6 bases, with 13 bases between. The CDR3 loop is CASSWVRGAEQYF. Here the CDR3 DNA reads TGTGCCAGCAGCTGGGTCAGGGGAGCCGAGCAGTACTTC.

The V gene is TRBV7-9, the J gene TRBJ2-7; tentatively, D is TRBD2 (6 bases). The germline V gene encodes CDR1 SEHNR and CDR2 FQNEAQ (reference sequence). Between the trimmed V and J ends, which lost 5 bases and 3 bases, there was a span of 11 bases. The CDR3 is 13 residues long. CDR3 sequence: CASSPGLIYEQYF. In DNA form, the CDR3 reads TGTGCCAGCAGCCCGGGACTTATCTACGAGCAGTACTTC.

The J gene is TRBJ2-1, the V gene TRBV10-3; 7 nucleotides match TRBD1. CDR3 length: 13 residues. The V gene's germline CDR1 is ENHRY and CDR2 SYGVKD. Unmatched junction bases numbered 3, after V lost 6 bases and J lost 4 bases. CDR3 DNA: TGTGCCATCAGCCGGGGACAGTACAATGAGCAGTTCTTC. Amino acids: CAISRGQYNEQFF.

V usage is TRBV28 and J usage is TRBJ1-1, with D tentatively TRBD1 (6 bases). CDR3 length equals 14 residues. V lost 7 bases and J lost 4, with 16 bases in between. Germline V CDR1 and CDR2: MDHEN, SYDVKM. In nucleotides, the CDR3 is TGTGCCAGCATTAAGTGGGGGCAATTCACTGAAGCTTTCTTT. Translated: CASIKWGQFTEAFF.

The genes are TRBV9 and TRBJ2-1; no definite D call. The germline V and J ends were trimmed by 0 bases and 15 bases, with 13 bases remaining between them. In germline, CDR1 is SGDLS, CDR2 YYNGEE. This CDR3 contains 12 residues. The CDR3 region has the DNA TGTGCCAGCAGCGTAGACTTGGGCCATATGTTCTTC. This encodes CASSVDLGHMFF.

This chain connects TRBV6-1 to TRBJ2-1, with D possibly TRBD2 on 6 matching bases. The V gene lost 0 bases and the J gene lost 6 bases, with 12 bases spanning the gap. The CDR3 has 15 residues. Germline CDR1 reads MNHNS; CDR2 reads SASEGT. CDR3 region: CASSEARNGGNEQFF. Here the CDR3 DNA reads TGTGCCAGCAGTGAAGCCCGCAACGGGGGCAATGAGCAGTTCTTC.

The chain recombines TRBV19 with TRBJ1-1; no clear D. Germline-derived CDR1 and CDR2 are LNHDA and SQIVND (reference sequence). V was pared by 7 bases and J by 0 bases, with 9 bases between. This CDR3 is 13 amino acids long. CDR3 region: CASNSGLNTEAFF. Here the CDR3 DNA reads TGTGCCAGTAACTCGGGGTTGAACACTGAAGCTTTCTTT.

A single count supports this clone. The chain links TRBV6-6 to TRBJ2-5, with D possibly TRBD2 on 5 matching bases. V gave up 7 bases and J gave up 0 bases, with 6 bases separating them. The CDR3 length is 12 residues. Germline lookup yields CDR1 MNHNY and CDR2 SVGAGI (reference sequence). This CDR3 is CASTGDQETQYF. The CDR3 DNA reads as TGTGCCAGCACCGGGGACCAAGAGACCCAGTACTTC.

J is TRBJ2-1 and V is TRBV12-5; possible D gene TRBD1, 6 bases. Between the trimmed V and J ends, which lost 5 bases and 3 bases, there was a span of 11 bases. Germline V gene data show CDR1 as LGHNT and CDR2 as FRNRAP. CDR3 length: 14 amino acids. The CDR3 reads CASGADRDYNEQFF. The CDR3 nucleotides are TGTGCTAGTGGTGCGGACAGAGACTACAATGAGCAGTTCTTC.

The chain couples TRBV7-6 to TRBJ1-2; 8 bases fit TRBD1. The V and J ends lost 3 bases and 4 bases, in that order; junction bases with no gene match: 1. The germline gives CDR1 SGHVS, CDR2 FNYEAQ. The CDR3 runs to 13 residues. This CDR3 reads CASSLDRAYGYTF. The DNA of the CDR3 is TGTGCCAGCAGCTTGGACAGGGCCTATGGCTACACCTTC.

The rearrangement uses TRBV6-5 and TRBJ1-1, with 8 positions matching TRBD1. Germline lookup yields CDR1 MNHEY and CDR2 SVGAGI. The V segment lost 2 bases and the J segment 3 bases; nucleotides outside the gene matches: 5. The length of the CDR3 is 15 residues. CDR3 DNA: TGTGCCAGCAGTTACAGGCAGGGGGCGGACACTGAAGCTTTCTTT. Translation: CASSYRQGADTEAFF.

This chain uses TRBV4-1 with TRBJ2-2; 8 bases are a match to TRBD1. The CDR3 consists of 16 residues. Germline V lookup: CDR1 MGHRA, CDR2 YSYEKL. Trimming cost V 4 bases and J 3 bases; bases outside gene matches: 7. CDR3 protein: CASSLPQGQDTGELFF. The CDR3 DNA reads TGCGCCAGCAGCCTCCCCCAGGGACAGGACACCGGGGAGCTGTTTTTT.

V and J are TRBV28 and TRBJ1-5; possibly TRBD1 for D (6 bases). CDR1 and CDR2 (germline): MDHEN, SYDVKM. This CDR3 region has 14 residues. V was cut by 5 bases and J by 5 bases, with 13 bases left in between. The CDR3 region has the DNA TGTGCCAGCAGTGGCGGCAGGGGCTATCAGCCCCAGCATTTT. Amino acids: CASSGGRGYQPQHF.